Presented here are 11 T cell receptor beta chains from one specimen sequenced in a study of molecular identifiers for immune sequencing clone quantification. Via MiXCR, TCRdb re-called the PCR reads, giving one row per CDR3 protein. The sample shows 400,000 to 600,000 distinct CDR3 sequences, about 20% of them seen only once. Sequenced input: naive CD8+ T cells from blood, with Jurkat cell RNA spiked in. Subset noted: FACS-sorted CD8+CD4-CCR7+CD45RA+ naive T cells. All receptors come from a human donor in good health. Some libraries in this study had Jurkat cell RNA spiked in.

Details on this clonotype: Possible read error: a much larger clone is one base away. This chain connects TRBV28 to TRBJ1-1, with D unclear. V was pared by 4 bases and J by 3 bases, with 6 bases between. CDR3 size: 12 residues. The germline CDR1 and CDR2 sequences are MDHEN and SYDVKM. CDR3 nucleotides: TGTGCCAGCAGTTCTCCTGACACTGAAGCTTTCTTT. Encoded protein: CASSSPDTEAFF. The full variable domain, in which reference TRBV28 and TRBJ1-1 provide the parts outside the CDR3, is DVKVTQSSRYLVKRTGEKVFLECVQDMDHENMFWYRQDPGLGLRLIYFSYDVKMKEKGDIPEGYSVSREKKERFSLILESASTNQTSMYLCASSSPDTEAFFGQGTRLTVV.

This clonotype appeared a few times. This chain links TRBV30 with TRBJ1-5, with no clear D. CDR1 is GTSNPN, CDR2 SVGIG, per germline (reference sequence). Trimming removed 4 bases at V and 1 base at J, with 11 bases between. CDR3 size: 14 residues. CDR3 DNA: TGTGCCTGGATGCCAGACGGGAGCAATCAGCCCCAGCATTTT. Its protein product is CAWMPDGSNQPQHF.

The sample holds a few counts of this clonotype. V is TRBV27 and J is TRBJ2-3, with D possibly matching TRBD1 (6 bases). The germline V gene has CDR1 MNHEY and CDR2 SMNVEV (reference sequence). CDR3 length equals 18 residues. V was trimmed by 7 bases and J by 0 bases, leaving 23 bases between them. The CDR3 region is CASTNDRPPCASTDTQYF. The CDR3 region has the DNA TGTGCCAGCACCAACGACAGGCCACCCTGTGCTAGCACAGATACGCAGTATTTT.

This clonotype has at least ten counts. This sequence joins TRBV4-1 and TRBJ1-2, with TRBD1 as a possible D gene (5 bases). V was trimmed by 3 bases and J by 2 bases, leaving 13 bases between them. The germline V gene has CDR1 MGHRA and CDR2 YSYEKL. The CDR3 has 15 amino acids. CDR3 coding DNA: TGCGCCAGCAGCCAGCCAGCAGGGCGGAACTATGGCTACACCTTC. It is translated as CASSQPAGRNYGYTF.

A remark on this clonotype: A much larger clone lies a single base off, so this may be a read error. The CDR3 carries no conserved terminal phenylalanine or tryptophan, so it likely arises from a read error. The CDR3 sequence: CASSYSRQGVYEQYL. The CDR3 bases are TGTGCCAGCAGTTACTCTCGACAGGGGGTCTACGAGCAGTACCTC. This sequence joins TRBV6-5 and TRBJ2-7; 9 bases are shared with TRBD1. The germline gives CDR1 MNHEY, CDR2 SVGAGI. The V gene end was trimmed by 0 bases and the J gene end by 3 bases; junction bases not matched to a gene: 3. The CDR3 spans 15 residues.

This clonotype was picked up many times. The V call is TRBV27, the J call TRBJ1-6; D unclear. The CDR3 consists of 15 residues. V dropped 1 base and J dropped 7 bases, with 11 bases sitting between them. CDR1 and CDR2 (germline): MNHEY, SMNVEV (reference sequence). CDR3 amino acids: CASSLYPISNSPLHF. CDR3 nucleotide sequence: TGTGCCAGCAGTTTATACCCCATTAGCAATTCACCCCTCCACTTT.

The genes are TRBV4-1 and TRBJ2-7; D is ambiguous. The CDR3 has 13 residues. V was trimmed by 1 base and J by 4 bases, leaving 8 bases between them. Germline V gives CDR1 MGHRA, CDR2 YSYEKL. DNA for the CDR3: TGCGCCAGCAGCCAAGGGATACGGTACGAGCAGTACTTC. Its protein product is CASSQGIRYEQYF.

This clonotype was picked up a small number of times. The chain is built from TRBV12-3 or TRBV12-4 and TRBJ2-3, with 10 bases identical to TRBD1. CDR3 length equals 15 residues. V gave up 5 bases and J gave up 4 bases; unmatched junction bases: 6. The DNA of the CDR3 is TGTGCCAGCAGTCCCAGGACAGGGGGTTCAGATACGCAGTATTTT. Translation gives CASSPRTGGSDTQYF.

This clonotype came up a few times. V gene TRBV27 combines with J gene TRBJ2-3; D unresolved. Per germline, CDR1 MNHEY and CDR2 SMNVEV (reference sequence). V shed 3 bases and J shed 0 bases, with 10 bases lying between them. CDR3 size: 15 residues. The CDR3 DNA sequence: TGTGCCAGCAGTTTTATCGCATTTAGCACAGATACGCAGTATTTT. Translated: CASSFIAFSTDTQYF.

J is TRBJ1-2 and V is TRBV2, with 8 nucleotides matching TRBD1. V lost 5 bases to trimming and J lost 5 bases; unmatched junction nucleotides: 1. The germline gives CDR1 SNHLY, CDR2 FYNNEI. CDR3 length: 12 residues. CDR3: CASSRTGYGYTF. DNA for the CDR3: TGTGCCAGCAGTAGGACAGGGTATGGCTACACCTTC.

This clonotype was observed a handful of times. This chain uses TRBV30 with TRBJ2-3; D is ambiguous. Germline CDR1 GTSNPN, CDR2 SVGIG (reference sequence). Between the trimmed V and J ends, which lost 6 bases and 5 bases, there was a span of 18 bases. The CDR3 covers 14 residues. The CDR3: CACNSPRGVDTQYF. DNA of the CDR3: TGTGCCTGCAACAGCCCTAGAGGTGTAGATACGCAGTATTTT.